This record concerns one T cell receptor beta chain sequence. Per the authors' pipeline: Quantification of nucleated cells was approximated via reference gene primer amplification. The repertoire was sequenced with immunoSEQ multiplex PCR; TCRdb's copy has only in-frame clones and lacks some. V, J and clone size are those of that table, while D and trimming were read from the DNA. Of about 73,000 clones listed, 82% were seen once; the top ten hold roughly 4.2%. This sample is part of a study of blood T cell repertoires in COVID-19. As for the study in general: Nucleic acid was either cDNA or gDNA, and it came from T cells, B-cell-depleted T cells, or PBMCs.

The ends were cut back, 5 bases at V and 6 bases at J, with 13 bases in the middle. The CDR3 extends over 13 amino acids. CDR1 and CDR2 from the germline V gene are LNHDA and SQIVND (reference sequence). This clonotype was obtained from a woman aged 60-70 years with acute or convalescent COVID-19. V gene TRBV19 combines with J gene TRBJ1-2, with D uncertain. Sequenced material: peripheral blood. CDR3 sequence (DNA): TGTGCCAGTAGTGAGCGGACCTGGGATGGCTACACCTTC. Translating it yields CASSERTWDGYTF.